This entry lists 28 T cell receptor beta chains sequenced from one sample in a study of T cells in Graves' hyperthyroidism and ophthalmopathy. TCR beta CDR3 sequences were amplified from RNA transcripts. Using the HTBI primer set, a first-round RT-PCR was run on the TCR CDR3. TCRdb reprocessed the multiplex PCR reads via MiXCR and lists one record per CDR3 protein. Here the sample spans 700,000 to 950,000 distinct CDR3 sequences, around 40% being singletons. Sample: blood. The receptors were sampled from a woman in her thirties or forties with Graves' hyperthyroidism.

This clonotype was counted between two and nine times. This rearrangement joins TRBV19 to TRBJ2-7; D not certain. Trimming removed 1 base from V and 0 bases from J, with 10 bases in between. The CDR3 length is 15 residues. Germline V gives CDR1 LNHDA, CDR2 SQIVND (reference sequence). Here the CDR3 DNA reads TGTGCCAGTAGTATAGGTCTGGCAGCCTCCTACGAGCAGTACTTC. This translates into CASSIGLAASYEQYF.

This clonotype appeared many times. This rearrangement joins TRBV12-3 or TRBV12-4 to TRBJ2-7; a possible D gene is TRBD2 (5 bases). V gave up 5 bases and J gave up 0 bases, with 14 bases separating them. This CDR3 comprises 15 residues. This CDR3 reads CASSSSAESSYEQYF. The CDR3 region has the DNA TGTGCCAGCAGTAGCTCAGCGGAGAGCTCCTACGAGCAGTACTTC.

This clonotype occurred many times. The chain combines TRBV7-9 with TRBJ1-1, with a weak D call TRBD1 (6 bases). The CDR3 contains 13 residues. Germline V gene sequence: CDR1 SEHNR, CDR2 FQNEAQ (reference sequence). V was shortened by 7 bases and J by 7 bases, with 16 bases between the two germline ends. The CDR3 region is CASNTQGMGEAFF. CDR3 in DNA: TGTGCCAGCAACACACAGGGTATGGGTGAAGCTTTCTTT.

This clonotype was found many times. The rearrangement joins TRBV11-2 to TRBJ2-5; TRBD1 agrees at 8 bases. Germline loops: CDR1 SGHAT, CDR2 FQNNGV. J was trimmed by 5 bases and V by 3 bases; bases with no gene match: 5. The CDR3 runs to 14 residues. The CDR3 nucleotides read TGTGCCAGCAGCTTCCAGGGGGCGTTGGAGACCCAGTACTTC. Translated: CASSFQGALETQYF.

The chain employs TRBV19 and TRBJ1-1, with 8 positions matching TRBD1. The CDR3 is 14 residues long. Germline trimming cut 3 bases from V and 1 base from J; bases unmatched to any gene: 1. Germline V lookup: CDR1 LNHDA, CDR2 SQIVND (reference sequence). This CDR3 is CASSMDRENTEAFF. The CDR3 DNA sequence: TGTGCCAGTAGTATGGACAGGGAGAACACTGAAGCTTTCTTT.

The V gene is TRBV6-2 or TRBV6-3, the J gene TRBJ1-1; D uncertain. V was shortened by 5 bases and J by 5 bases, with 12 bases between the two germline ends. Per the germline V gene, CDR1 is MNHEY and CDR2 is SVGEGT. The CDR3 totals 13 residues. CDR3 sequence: CASSLPLGTEAFF. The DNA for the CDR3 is TGTGCCAGCAGTCTCCCTTTGGGGACTGAAGCTTTCTTT.

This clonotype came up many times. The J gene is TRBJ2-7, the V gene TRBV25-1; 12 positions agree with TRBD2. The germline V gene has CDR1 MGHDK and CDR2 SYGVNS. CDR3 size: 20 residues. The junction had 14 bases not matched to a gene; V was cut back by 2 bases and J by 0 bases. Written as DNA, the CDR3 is TGTGCCAGCAGTGAAAAGAAGGTCCGGACTAGCGGGGAGTACTCCTACGAGCAGTACTTC. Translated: CASSEKKVRTSGEYSYEQYF.

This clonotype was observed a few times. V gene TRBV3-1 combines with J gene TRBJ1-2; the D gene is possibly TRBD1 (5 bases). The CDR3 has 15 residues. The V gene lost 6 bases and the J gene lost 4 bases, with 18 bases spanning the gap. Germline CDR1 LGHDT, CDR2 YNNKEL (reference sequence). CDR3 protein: CASSQIIAGSYGYTF. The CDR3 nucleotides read TGTGCCAGCAGTCAAATCATCGCAGGGAGCTATGGCTACACCTTC.

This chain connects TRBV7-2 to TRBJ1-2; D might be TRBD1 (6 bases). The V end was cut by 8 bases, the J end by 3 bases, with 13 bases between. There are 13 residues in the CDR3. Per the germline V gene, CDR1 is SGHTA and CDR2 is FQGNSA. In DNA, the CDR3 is TGTGCCAGCGGCATATCAGGGGACTATGGCTACACCTTC. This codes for CASGISGDYGYTF.

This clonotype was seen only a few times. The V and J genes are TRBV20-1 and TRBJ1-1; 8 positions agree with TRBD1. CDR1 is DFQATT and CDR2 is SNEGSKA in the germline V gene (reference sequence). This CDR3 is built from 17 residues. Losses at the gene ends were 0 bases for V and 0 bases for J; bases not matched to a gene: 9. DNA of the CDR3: TGCAGTGCTAGAGATCGACAGGGGTCTTCAATGAACACTGAAGCTTTCTTT. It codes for CSARDRQGSSMNTEAFF.

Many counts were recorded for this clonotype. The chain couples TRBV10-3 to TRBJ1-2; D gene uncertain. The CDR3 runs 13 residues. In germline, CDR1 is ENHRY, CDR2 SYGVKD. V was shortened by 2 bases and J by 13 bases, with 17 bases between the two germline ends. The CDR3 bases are TGTGCCATCAGTGAGGGAGACGGCCTTAGAATCACCTTC. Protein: CAISEGDGLRITF.

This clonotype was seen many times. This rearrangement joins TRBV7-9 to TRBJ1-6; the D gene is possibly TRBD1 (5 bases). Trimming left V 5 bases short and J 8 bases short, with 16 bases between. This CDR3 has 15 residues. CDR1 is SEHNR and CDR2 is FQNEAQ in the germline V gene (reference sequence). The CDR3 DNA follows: TGTGCCAGCAGCCCCCAGCAGGGCCGTGATTCACCCCTCCACTTT. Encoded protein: CASSPQQGRDSPLHF.

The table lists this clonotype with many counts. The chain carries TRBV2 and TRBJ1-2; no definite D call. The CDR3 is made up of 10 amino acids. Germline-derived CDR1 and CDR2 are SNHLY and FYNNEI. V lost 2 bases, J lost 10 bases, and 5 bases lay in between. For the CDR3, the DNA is TGTGCCAGCAGTGAAAGGATCTACACCTTC. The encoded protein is CASSERIYTF.

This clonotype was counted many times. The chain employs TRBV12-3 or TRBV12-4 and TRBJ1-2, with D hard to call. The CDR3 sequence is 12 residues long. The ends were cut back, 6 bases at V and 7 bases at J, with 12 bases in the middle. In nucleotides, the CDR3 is TGTGCCAGCAGAACTAGTTGGAGTGGCTACACCTTC. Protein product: CASRTSWSGYTF.

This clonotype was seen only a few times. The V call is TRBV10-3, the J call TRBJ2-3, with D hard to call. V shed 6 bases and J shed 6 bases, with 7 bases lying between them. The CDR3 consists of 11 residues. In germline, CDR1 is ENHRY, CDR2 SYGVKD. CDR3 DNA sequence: TGTGCCATCAGCGACTCGGATACGCAGTATTTT. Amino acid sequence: CAISDSDTQYF.

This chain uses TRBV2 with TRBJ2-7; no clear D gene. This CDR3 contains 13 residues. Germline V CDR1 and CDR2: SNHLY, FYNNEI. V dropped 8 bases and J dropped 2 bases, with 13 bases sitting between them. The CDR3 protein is CASYRSETYEQYF. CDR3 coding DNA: TGTGCCAGCTACCGTTCGGAAACCTACGAGCAGTACTTC.

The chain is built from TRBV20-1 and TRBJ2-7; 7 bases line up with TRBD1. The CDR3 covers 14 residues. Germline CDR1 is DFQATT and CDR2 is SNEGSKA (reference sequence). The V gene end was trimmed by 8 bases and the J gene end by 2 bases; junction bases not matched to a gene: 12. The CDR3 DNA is TGCAGTACTCCTAGGACAGGATCGCCCTACGAGCAGTACTTC. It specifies CSTPRTGSPYEQYF.

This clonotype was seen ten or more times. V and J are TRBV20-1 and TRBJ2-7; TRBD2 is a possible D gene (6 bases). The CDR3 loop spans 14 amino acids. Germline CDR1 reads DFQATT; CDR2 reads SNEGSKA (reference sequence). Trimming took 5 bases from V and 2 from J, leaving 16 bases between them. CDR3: CSAPTRLGTYEQYF. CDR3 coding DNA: TGCAGTGCTCCAACGCGACTAGGGACCTACGAGCAGTACTTC.

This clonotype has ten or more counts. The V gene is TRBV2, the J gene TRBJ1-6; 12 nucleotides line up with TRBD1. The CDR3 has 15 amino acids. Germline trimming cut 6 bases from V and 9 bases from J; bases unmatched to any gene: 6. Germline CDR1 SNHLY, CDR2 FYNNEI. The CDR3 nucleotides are TGTGCCAGCAGGGGCCGGGACAGGGGGCCTTCACCCCTCCACTTT. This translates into CASRGRDRGPSPLHF.

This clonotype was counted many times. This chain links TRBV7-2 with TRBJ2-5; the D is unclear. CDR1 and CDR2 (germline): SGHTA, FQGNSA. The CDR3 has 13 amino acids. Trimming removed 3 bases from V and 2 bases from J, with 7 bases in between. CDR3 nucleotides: TGTGCCAGCAGCTTGTTTCAGCAAGAGACCCAGTACTTC. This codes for CASSLFQQETQYF.

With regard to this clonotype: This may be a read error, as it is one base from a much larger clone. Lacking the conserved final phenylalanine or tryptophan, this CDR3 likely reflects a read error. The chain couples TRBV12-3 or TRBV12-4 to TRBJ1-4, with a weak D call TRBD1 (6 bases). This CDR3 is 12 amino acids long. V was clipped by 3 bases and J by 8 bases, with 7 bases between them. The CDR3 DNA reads TGTGCCAGCAGTTTCGGGGGCGAAAAACTGTTTTCT. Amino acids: CASSFGGEKLFS.

The CDR3 here is CASSERGLSEAFF. CDR3 sequence (DNA): TGCGCCAGCAGTGAGAGGGGGCTTAGTGAAGCTTTCTTT. V and J are TRBV10-1 and TRBJ1-1; the match to TRBD1 covers 7 bases. V lost 2 bases, J lost 7 bases, and 4 bases stayed unmatched. In germline, CDR1 is WNHNN, CDR2 SYGVQD (reference sequence). The CDR3 runs to 13 residues.

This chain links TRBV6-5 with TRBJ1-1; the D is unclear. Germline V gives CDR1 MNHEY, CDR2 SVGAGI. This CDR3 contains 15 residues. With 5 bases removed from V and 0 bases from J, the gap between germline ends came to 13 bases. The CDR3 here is CASSGMTAMNTEAFF. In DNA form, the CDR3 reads TGTGCCAGCAGTGGGATGACGGCGATGAACACTGAAGCTTTCTTT.

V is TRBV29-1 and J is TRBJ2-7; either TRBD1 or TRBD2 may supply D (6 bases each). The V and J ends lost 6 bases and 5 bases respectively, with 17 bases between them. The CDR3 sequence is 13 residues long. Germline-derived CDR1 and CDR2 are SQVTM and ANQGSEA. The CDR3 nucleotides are TGCAGCGTAGAGGTAGGGGGGCGCAACGAGCAGTACTTC. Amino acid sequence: CSVEVGGRNEQYF.

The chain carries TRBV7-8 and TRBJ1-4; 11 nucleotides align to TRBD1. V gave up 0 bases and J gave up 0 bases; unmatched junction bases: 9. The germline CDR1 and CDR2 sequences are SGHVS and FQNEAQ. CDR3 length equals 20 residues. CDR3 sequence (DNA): TGTGCCAGCAGCTTAGCCCGGACAGGGGGCGTCTTGACAACTAATGAAAAACTGTTTTTT. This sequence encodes CASSLARTGGVLTTNEKLFF.

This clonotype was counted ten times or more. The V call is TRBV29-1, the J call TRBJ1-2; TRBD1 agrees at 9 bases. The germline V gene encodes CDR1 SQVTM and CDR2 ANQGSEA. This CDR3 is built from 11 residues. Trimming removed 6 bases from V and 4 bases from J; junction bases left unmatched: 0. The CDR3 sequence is CSVDRGYGYTF. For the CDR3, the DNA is TGCAGCGTGGACAGGGGCTATGGCTACACCTTC.

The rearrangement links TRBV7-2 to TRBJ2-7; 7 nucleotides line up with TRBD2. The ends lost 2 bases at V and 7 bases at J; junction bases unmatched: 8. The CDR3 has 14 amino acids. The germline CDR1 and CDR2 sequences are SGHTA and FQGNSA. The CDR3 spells CASSLTGGNNEQYF. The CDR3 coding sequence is TGTGCCAGCAGCTTAACGGGAGGAAATAATGAGCAGTACTTC.

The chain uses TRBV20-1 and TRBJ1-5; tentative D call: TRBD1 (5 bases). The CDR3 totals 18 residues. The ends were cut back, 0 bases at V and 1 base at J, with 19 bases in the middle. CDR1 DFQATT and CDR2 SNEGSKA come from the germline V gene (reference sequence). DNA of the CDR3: TGCAGTGCTAGAGACCCTTTAGACTCTGGGGGGAGCAATCAGCCCCAGCATTTT. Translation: CSARDPLDSGGSNQPQHF.